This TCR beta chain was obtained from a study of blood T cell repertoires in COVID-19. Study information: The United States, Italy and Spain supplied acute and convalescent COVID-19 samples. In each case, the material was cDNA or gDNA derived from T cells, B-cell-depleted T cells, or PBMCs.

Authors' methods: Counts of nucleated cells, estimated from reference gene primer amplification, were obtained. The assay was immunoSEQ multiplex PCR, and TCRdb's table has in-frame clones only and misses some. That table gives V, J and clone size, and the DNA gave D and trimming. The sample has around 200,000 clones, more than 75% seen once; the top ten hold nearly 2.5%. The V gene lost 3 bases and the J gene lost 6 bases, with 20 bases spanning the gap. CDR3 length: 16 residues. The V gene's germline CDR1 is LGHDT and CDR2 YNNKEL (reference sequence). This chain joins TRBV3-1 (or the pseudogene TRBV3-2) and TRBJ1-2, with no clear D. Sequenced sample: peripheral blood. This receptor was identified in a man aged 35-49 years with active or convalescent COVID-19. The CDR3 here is CASSHHSGIPIDGYTF. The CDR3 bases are TGTGCCAGCAGCCACCACTCGGGTATCCCTATTGATGGCTACACCTTC.